These 5 T cell receptor beta chains were sequenced from one sample in a study of blood T cell repertoires in COVID-19. Sequenced by immunoSEQ multiplex PCR; TCRdb stores in-frame clones only, minus some. The sample has about 180,000 clones, about 86% seen once. Input material: peripheral blood. All receptors derive from a man in his fifties or sixties with active or convalescent COVID-19.

This clone was seen once. Other DNA sequences of this sample code for an identical CDR3. The rearrangement joins TRBV27 to TRBJ2-7, with D tentatively TRBD1 (8 bases). CDR1 is MNHEY and CDR2 is SMNVEV in the germline V gene (reference sequence). This CDR3 contains 12 residues. With 5 bases removed from V and 7 bases from J, the gap between germline ends came to 12 bases. The CDR3, as DNA: TGTGCCAGCAGTCTACAGGGGGGGGAGCAGTACTTC. Translating gives CASSLQGGEQYF.

CDR3 in DNA: TGCGCCAGCAGTTCAGGTCCGAGCACTGAAGCTTTCTTT. It encodes CASSSGPSTEAFF. The chain links TRBV10-2 to TRBJ1-1; D call uncertain. V was clipped by 5 bases and J by 4 bases, with 11 bases between them. The CDR3 is 13 residues long. Looked up from germline, CDR1 is WSHSY and CDR2 is SAAADI.

This clone was detected a few times. The V and J genes are TRBV9 and TRBJ1-4; D gene unclear. The germline V gene has CDR1 SGDLS and CDR2 YYNGEE. The CDR3 runs 15 residues. Trimming shortened V by 0 bases and J by 6 bases, and 12 bases separated the two germline ends. The CDR3 nucleotides read TGTGCCAGCAGCGTAGAGGCAGGCGTAGATGAAAAACTGTTTTTT. Protein: CASSVEAGVDEKLFF.

This clone was detected once. This CDR3 is missing its conserved last phenylalanine or tryptophan, likely due to a read error. The DNA is left out, because the CDR3 cannot be placed on it with certainty; the CDR3 is given as TCRdb lists it. The chain uses TRBV21-1 and TRBJ2-7; TRBD1 reflects the table's D call only, with no check against the DNA. TRBV21-1 has pseudogene status. Both ends counted, the CDR3 spans 9 residues. The CDR3 sequence is CASSKGRPL.

This clone was seen only a few times. This chain uses TRBV5-4 with TRBJ1-2, with no clear D. This CDR3 comprises 15 residues. From germline, CDR1 is SGHNT and CDR2 YYREEE (reference sequence). The ends were cut back, 0 bases at V and 5 bases at J, with 14 bases in the middle. CDR3 DNA: TGTGCCAGCAGCTTGGCCGGAGAGTATCTTTATGGCTACACCTTC. Its protein product is CASSLAGEYLYGYTF.